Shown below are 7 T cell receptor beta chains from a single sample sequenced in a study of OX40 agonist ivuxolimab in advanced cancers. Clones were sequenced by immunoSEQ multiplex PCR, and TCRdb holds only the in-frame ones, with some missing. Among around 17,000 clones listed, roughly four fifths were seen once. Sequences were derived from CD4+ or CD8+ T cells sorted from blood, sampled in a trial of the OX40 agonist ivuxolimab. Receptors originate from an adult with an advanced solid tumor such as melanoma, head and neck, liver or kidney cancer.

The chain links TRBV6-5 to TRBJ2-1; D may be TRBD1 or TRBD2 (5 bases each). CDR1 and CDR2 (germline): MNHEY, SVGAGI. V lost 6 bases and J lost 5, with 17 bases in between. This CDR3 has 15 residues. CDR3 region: CASSPPTRGNNEQFF. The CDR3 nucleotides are TGTGCCAGCAGCCCCCCGACGAGGGGCAACAATGAGCAGTTCTTC.

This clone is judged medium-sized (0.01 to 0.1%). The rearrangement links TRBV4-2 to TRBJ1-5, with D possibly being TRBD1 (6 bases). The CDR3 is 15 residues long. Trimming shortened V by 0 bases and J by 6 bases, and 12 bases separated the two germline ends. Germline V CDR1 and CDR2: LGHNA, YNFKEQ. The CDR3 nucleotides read TGTGCCAGCAGCCAAGACCCAGGGGCGGGTCAGCCCCAGCATTTT. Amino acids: CASSQDPGAGQPQHF.

CDR3 amino acids: CASSPLAGPYEQYF. CDR3 nucleotide sequence: TGTGCCAGCAGCCCTCTCGCCGGACCCTACGAGCAGTACTTC. The rearrangement links TRBV7-9 to TRBJ2-7; D unresolved. This CDR3 comprises 14 residues. Per germline, CDR1 SEHNR and CDR2 FQNEAQ (reference sequence). With 5 bases removed from V and 2 bases from J, the gap between germline ends came to 13 bases.

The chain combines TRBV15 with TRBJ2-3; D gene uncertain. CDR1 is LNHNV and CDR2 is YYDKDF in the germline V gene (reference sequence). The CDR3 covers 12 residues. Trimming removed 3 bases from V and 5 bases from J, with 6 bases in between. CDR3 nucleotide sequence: TGTGCCACCAGCAGCTGGGAAGATACGCAGTATTTT. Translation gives CATSSWEDTQYF.

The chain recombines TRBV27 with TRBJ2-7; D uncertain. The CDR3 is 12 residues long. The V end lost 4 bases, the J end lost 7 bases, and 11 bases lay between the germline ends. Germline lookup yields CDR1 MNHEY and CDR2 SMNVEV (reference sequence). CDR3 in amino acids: CASSYSAGEQYF. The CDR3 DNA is TGTGCCAGCAGTTACTCGGCTGGGGAGCAGTACTTC.

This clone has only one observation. The CDR3 DNA follows: TGTGCCAGCAGCTTAAATGGGCTATCCTACGAGCAGTACTTC. Amino acids: CASSLNGLSYEQYF. This rearrangement joins TRBV13 to TRBJ2-7; D uncertain. The CDR3 is 14 amino acids. The V gene lost 2 bases and the J gene lost 1 base, with 9 bases spanning the gap. CDR1 and CDR2 from the germline V gene are PRHDT and FYEKMQ (reference sequence).

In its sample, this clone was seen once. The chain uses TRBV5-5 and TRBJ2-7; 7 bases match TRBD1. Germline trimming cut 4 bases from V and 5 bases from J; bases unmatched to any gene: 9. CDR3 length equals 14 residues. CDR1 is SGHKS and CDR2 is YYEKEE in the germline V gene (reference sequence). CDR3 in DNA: TGTGCCAGCAGCCCCCGGGACAGTGGCAACGAGCAGTACTTC. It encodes CASSPRDSGNEQYF.